These 18 T cell receptor beta chains were all obtained from the same sample, sequenced in a study of T cells in tuberculosis. Here immunoSEQ multiplex PCR was the method, and the copy in TCRdb shows in-frame clones only, minus some. The table records 35,000 to 40,000 clones, 90% to 95% of them present only once. The sequencing input was PBMCs. The receptor set was obtained from a donor between 10 and 35 years old with latent tuberculosis or without tuberculosis infection. Some clones in this sample may be carry-over from other donors' samples.

The V gene is TRBV19, the J gene TRBJ1-3; D gene uncertain. The CDR3 extends over 17 amino acids. Between the trimmed V and J ends, which lost 3 bases and 0 bases, there was a span of 15 bases. Germline V CDR1 and CDR2: LNHDA, SQIVND (reference sequence). CDR3 nucleotides: TGTGCCAGTAGTATTGGTCGAGGTGTGTTCTCTGGAAACACCATATATTTT. Translating it yields CASSIGRGVFSGNTIYF.

This clone was seen only a few times. The chain combines TRBV19 with TRBJ1-5; unclear D gene. CDR3 length equals 14 residues. The V end was cut by 1 base, the J end by 5 bases, with 9 bases between. In germline, CDR1 is LNHDA, CDR2 SQIVND (reference sequence). CDR3 nucleotide sequence: TGTGCCAGTAGTATAGCGGGGTCGGATCAGCCCCAGCATTTT. Its protein product is CASSIAGSDQPQHF.

The chain's CDR3 is CASSKGGFRNEQFF. DNA of the CDR3: TGTGCCAGCAGCAAAGGGGGATTTAGGAATGAGCAGTTCTTC. The J gene is TRBJ2-1, the V gene TRBV9; maybe TRBD1 (6 bases). V dropped 4 bases and J dropped 7 bases, with 15 bases sitting between them. The CDR3 is 14 amino acids. Germline V gene sequence: CDR1 SGDLS, CDR2 YYNGEE. Looking up the rest from reference TRBV9 and TRBJ2-1 gives the full variable domain: DSGVTQTPKHLITATGQRVTLRCSPRSGDLSVYWYQQSLDQGLQFLIQYYNGEERAKGNILERFSAQQFPDLHSELNLSSLELGDSALYFCASSKGGFRNEQFFGPGTRLTVL.

The table lists this clone with a count of one. This chain uses TRBV4-3 with TRBJ2-3; the D gene is possibly TRBD2 (6 bases). This CDR3 spans 17 amino acids. Germline CDR1 and CDR2: LGHNA and YSLEER. Deletions cut 0 bases from V and 2 bases from J, with 15 bases between. CDR3 sequence: CASSQDLLAGATDTQYF. In nucleotides, the CDR3 is TGCGCCAGCAGCCAAGATCTACTAGCTGGGGCCACAGATACGCAGTATTTT.

V gene TRBV5-1 combines with J gene TRBJ1-1; no definite D call. Germline V lookup: CDR1 SGHRS, CDR2 YFSETQ. V was shortened by 2 bases and J by 4 bases, with 9 bases between the two germline ends. The CDR3 runs 13 residues. CDR3: CASSFILATEAFF. As DNA, the CDR3 is TGCGCCAGCAGCTTTATTTTGGCCACTGAAGCTTTCTTT.

V is TRBV5-1 and J is TRBJ1-5, with D perhaps matching TRBD1 (6 bases). Germline V CDR1 and CDR2: SGHRS, YFSETQ. The CDR3 extends over 14 amino acids. Deletions cut 4 bases from V and 6 bases from J, with 14 bases between. CDR3 amino acids: CASSPTGVGQPQHF. The CDR3 nucleotides read TGCGCCAGCAGCCCGACAGGAGTGGGTCAGCCCCAGCATTTT.

This CDR3 is CASSEGLARENEQFF. The CDR3 DNA sequence: TGTGCCAGCAGCGAGGGACTAGCTCGCGAAAATGAGCAGTTCTTC. The V gene is TRBV7-9, the J gene TRBJ2-1; 9 bases agree with TRBD2. With 5 bases clipped from V and 7 bases from J, the junction kept 9 bases outside the gene matches. Per the germline V gene, CDR1 is SEHNR and CDR2 is FQNEAQ (reference sequence). The CDR3 length is 15 residues.

The rearrangement links TRBV27 to TRBJ1-5; the D is unclear. Germline CDR1 and CDR2: MNHEY and SMNVEV (reference sequence). The length of the CDR3 is 13 residues. Trimming cost V 6 bases and J 1 base, with 7 bases left between them. In nucleotides, the CDR3 is TGTGCCAGCAGACTAGGAAGCAATCAGCCCCAGCATTTT. Translating it yields CASRLGSNQPQHF.

This chain links TRBV5-1 with TRBJ2-1; TRBD2 matches 7 bases. Germline V gene lookup returns CDR1 SGHRS and CDR2 YFSETQ. V lost 0 bases and J lost 6; bases outside the gene matches: 3. The CDR3 totals 14 residues. The CDR3 sequence is CASSLEAGINEQFF. The DNA of the CDR3 is TGCGCCAGCAGCTTGGAAGCGGGGATCAATGAGCAGTTCTTC.

CDR3 DNA: TGTGCCATGAGAGTGGGATTAGTACAGGGATCGACCGGGGAGCTGTTTTTT. It translates to CAMRVGLVQGSTGELFF. This chain connects TRBV10-3 to TRBJ2-2; D may be TRBD1 (6 bases). Between the trimmed V and J ends, which lost 9 bases and 5 bases, there was a span of 25 bases. CDR1 ENHRY and CDR2 SYGVKD come from the germline V gene. The length of the CDR3 is 17 residues.

This chain connects TRBV6-6 to TRBJ2-7; 11 bases are a match to TRBD2. The CDR3 has 16 amino acids. J lost 4 bases, V lost 2 bases, and 7 bases had no gene match. Germline V CDR1 and CDR2: MNHNY, SVGAGI (reference sequence). The CDR3 sequence is CASSYRRTSGQYEQYF. The CDR3 nucleotides read TGTGCCAGCAGTTACCGTAGGACTAGCGGGCAGTACGAGCAGTACTTC.

The chain joins TRBV11-2 to TRBJ2-5; possibly TRBD2 for D (5 bases). CDR3 size: 12 residues. V dropped 5 bases and J dropped 8 bases, with 12 bases sitting between them. Germline CDR1 reads SGHAT; CDR2 reads FQNNGV. The CDR3 is CASSRTPSTQYF. Here the CDR3 DNA reads TGTGCCAGCAGCAGGACTCCATCAACCCAGTACTTC.

The sample holds one count of this clone. The CDR3 bases are TGTGCCAGCAGCTCGCAGGGCGGGGCGGGGGGCAATCAGCCCCAGCATTTT. This sequence encodes CASSSQGGAGGNQPQHF. The chain uses TRBV7-2 and TRBJ1-5; D may be TRBD1 (5 bases). Germline CDR1 SGHTA, CDR2 FQGNSA. Deletions cut 4 bases from V and 2 bases from J, with 18 bases between. The CDR3 is 17 amino acids.

The rearrangement links TRBV11-2 to TRBJ2-5, with D maybe TRBD2 (6 bases). CDR1 SGHAT and CDR2 FQNNGV come from the germline V gene. The CDR3 contains 14 residues. Deletions cut 3 bases from V and 4 bases from J, with 12 bases between. The CDR3 region has the DNA TGTGCCAGCAGCTTCGATGGGGGGTCAGAGACCCAGTACTTC. Amino acids: CASSFDGGSETQYF.

The chain combines TRBV7-9 with TRBJ1-1; the match to TRBD1 covers 7 bases. The CDR3 totals 14 residues. The V gene's germline CDR1 is SEHNR and CDR2 FQNEAQ (reference sequence). The V and J ends lost 5 bases and 5 bases, in that order; junction bases with no gene match: 8. CDR3 sequence reads: CASSPDRVLTEAFF. CDR3 DNA sequence: TGTGCCAGCAGCCCCGACAGGGTTCTAACTGAAGCTTTCTTT.

This chain links TRBV5-6 with TRBJ2-5; D is unresolved. V lost 3 bases and J lost 0, with 15 bases in between. Germline V CDR1 and CDR2: SGHDT, YYEEEE. The CDR3 is made up of 16 amino acids. Here the CDR3 DNA reads TGTGCCAGCAGCTCCTACAAACAGTGGGACCAAGAGACCCAGTACTTC. The encoded protein is CASSSYKQWDQETQYF.

This clone showed up just once. The chain joins TRBV6-1 to TRBJ1-2, with D perhaps matching TRBD1 (6 bases). The CDR3 length is 15 residues. Germline V gene sequence: CDR1 MNHNS, CDR2 SASEGT. The V gene lost 0 bases and the J gene lost 8 bases, with 16 bases spanning the gap. CDR3 loop: CASSEAPNREGGYTF. The CDR3 nucleotides are TGTGCCAGCAGTGAAGCTCCAAACAGGGAGGGAGGCTACACCTTC.

The chain combines TRBV5-1 with TRBJ1-2; 10 nucleotides agree with TRBD1. CDR3 length: 13 residues. The junction had 3 bases not matched to a gene; V was cut back by 2 bases and J by 8 bases. The germline gives CDR1 SGHRS, CDR2 YFSETQ. The CDR3 DNA sequence: TGCGCCAGCAGCTTAGGACAGGGGGGCGGCTACACCTTC. Its translation is CASSLGQGGGYTF.